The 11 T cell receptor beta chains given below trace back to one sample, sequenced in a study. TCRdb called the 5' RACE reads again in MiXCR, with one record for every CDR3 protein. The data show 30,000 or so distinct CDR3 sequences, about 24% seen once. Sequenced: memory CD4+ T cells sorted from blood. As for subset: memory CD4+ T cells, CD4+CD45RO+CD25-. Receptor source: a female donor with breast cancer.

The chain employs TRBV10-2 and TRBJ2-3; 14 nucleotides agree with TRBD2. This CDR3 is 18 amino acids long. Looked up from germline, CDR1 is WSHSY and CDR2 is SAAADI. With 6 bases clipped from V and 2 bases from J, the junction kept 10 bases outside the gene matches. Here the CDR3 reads CASRRGLAGDADTDTQYF. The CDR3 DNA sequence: TGCGCCAGCAGGAGGGGACTAGCGGGAGACGCCGACACAGATACGCAGTATTTT.

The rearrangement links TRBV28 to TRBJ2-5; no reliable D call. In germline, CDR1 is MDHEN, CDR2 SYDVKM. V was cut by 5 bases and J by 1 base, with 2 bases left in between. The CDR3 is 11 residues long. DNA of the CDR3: TGTGCCAGCAGTGGCCAAGAGACCCAGTACTTC. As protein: CASSGQETQYF.

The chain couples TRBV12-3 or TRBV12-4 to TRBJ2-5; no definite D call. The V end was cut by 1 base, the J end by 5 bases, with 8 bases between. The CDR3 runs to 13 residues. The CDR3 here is CASSLGAVETQYF. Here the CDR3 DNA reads TGTGCCAGCAGTTTAGGGGCGGTGGAGACCCAGTACTTC.

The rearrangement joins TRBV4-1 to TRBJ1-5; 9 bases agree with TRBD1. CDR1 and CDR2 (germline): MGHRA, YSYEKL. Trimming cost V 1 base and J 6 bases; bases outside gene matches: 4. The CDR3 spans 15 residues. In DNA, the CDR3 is TGCGCCAGCAGCCAAGCGGGACAGGGTAGTCAGCCCCAGCATTTT. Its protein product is CASSQAGQGSQPQHF.

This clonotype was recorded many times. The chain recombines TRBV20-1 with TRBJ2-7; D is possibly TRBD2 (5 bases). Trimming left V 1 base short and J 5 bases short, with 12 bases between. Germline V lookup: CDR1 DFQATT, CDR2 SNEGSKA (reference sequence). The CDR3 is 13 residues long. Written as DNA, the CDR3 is TGCAGTGCTAGAGGTCGGGGAAGCGACGAGCAGTACTTC. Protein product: CSARGRGSDEQYF.

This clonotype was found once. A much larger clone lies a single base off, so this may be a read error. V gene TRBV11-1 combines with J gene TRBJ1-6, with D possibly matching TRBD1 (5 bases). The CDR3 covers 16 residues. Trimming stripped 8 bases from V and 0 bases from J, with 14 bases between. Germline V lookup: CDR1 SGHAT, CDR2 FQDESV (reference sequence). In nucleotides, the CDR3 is TGTGCCAGCGGCCGACAGTTGAGCTCCTATAATTCACCCCTCCACTTT. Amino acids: CASGRQLSSYNSPLHF.

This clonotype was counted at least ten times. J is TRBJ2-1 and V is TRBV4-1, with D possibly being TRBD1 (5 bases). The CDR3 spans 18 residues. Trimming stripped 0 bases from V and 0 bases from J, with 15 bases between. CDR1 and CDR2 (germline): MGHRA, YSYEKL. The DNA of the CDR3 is TGCGCCAGCAGCCAAGATCCGCCGGACACCAGCTCCTACAATGAGCAGTTCTTC. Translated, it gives CASSQDPPDTSSYNEQFF.

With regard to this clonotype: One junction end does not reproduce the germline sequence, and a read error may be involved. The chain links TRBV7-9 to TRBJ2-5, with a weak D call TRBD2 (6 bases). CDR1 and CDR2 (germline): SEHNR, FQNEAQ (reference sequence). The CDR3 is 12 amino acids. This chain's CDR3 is CASNTPGEAQYF. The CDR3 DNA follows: TGTGCCAGCAACACGCCGGGAGAGGCCCAGTACTTC.

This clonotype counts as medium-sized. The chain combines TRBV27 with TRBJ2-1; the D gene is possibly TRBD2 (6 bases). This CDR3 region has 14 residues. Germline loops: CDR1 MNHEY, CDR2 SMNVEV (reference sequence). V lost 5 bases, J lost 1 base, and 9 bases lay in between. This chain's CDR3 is CASSSGGSYNEQFF. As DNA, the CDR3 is TGTGCCAGCAGTAGTGGGGGGTCCTACAATGAGCAGTTCTTC.

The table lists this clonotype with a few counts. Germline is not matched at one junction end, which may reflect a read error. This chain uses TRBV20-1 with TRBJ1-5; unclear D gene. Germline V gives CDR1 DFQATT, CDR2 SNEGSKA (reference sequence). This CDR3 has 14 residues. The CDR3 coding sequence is TGCAGTGCTAGACGGCAGGCAAGCAATCAGTCCCAGCATTTT. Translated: CSARRQASNQSQHF.

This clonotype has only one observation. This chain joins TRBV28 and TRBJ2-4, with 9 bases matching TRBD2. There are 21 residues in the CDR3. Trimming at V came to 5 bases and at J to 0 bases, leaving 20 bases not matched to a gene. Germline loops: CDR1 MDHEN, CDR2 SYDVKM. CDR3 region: CASSPGLARVEWLVAKNIQYF. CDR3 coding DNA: TGTGCCAGCAGTCCCGGACTAGCGAGAGTTGAATGGCTTGTAGCCAAAAACATTCAGTACTTC. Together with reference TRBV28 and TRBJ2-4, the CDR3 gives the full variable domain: DVKVTQSSRYLVKRTGEKVFLECVQDMDHENMFWYRQDPGLGLRLIYFSYDVKMKEKGDIPEGYSVSREKKERFSLILESASTNQTSMYLCASSPGLARVEWLVAKNIQYFGAGTRLSVL.